Sequencing of this TCR beta chain was carried out in a study of blood T cell repertoires in COVID-19. At the level of the study: COVID-19 samples collected from the United States, Italy and Spain covered acute and convalescent phases. Sample material is recorded as cDNA or gDNA derived from T cells, B-cell-depleted T cells, or PBMCs.

Germline-derived CDR1 and CDR2 are SGHTA and FQGNSA. The CDR3 covers 17 residues. The V gene lost 7 bases and the J gene lost 0 bases, with 21 bases spanning the gap. In the original analysis: Counts of nucleated cells, estimated from reference gene primer amplification, were obtained. The table came from immunoSEQ multiplex PCR; TCRdb's copy has only in-frame clones and leaves some out. Clonal size and the V and J genes are those of that table, whereas D and trimming came from the DNA. In the table there are hundreds of thousands of clones, approximately 91% of which are singletons. The rearrangement joins TRBV7-2 to TRBJ1-2, with D tentatively TRBD1 (6 bases). Sequencing was done on a sample of peripheral blood. This receptor was identified in a woman between 55 and 75 years old with acute or convalescent COVID-19. The CDR3 region is CASTLRSSGVTNYGYTF. The CDR3 DNA follows: TGTGCCAGCACCCTAAGATCTTCAGGGGTCACTAACTATGGCTACACCTTC.